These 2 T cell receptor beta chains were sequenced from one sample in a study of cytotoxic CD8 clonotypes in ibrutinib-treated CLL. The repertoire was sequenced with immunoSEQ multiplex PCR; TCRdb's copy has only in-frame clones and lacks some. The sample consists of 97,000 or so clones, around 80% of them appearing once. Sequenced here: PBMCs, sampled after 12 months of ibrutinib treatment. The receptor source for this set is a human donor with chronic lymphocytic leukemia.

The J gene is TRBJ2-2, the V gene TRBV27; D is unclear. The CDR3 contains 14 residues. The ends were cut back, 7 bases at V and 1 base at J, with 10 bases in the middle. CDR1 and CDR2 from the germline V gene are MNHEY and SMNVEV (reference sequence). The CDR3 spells CASMRRQNTGELFF. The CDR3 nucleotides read TGTGCCAGCATGAGACGACAGAACACCGGGGAGCTGTTTTTT.

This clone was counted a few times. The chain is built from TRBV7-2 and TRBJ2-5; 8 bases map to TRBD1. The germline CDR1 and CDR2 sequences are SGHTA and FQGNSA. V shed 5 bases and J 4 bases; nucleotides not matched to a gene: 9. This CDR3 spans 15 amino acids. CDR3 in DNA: TGTGCCAGCAGCGGTAGGACAGGGTACTCAGAGACCCAGTACTTC. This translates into CASSGRTGYSETQYF.